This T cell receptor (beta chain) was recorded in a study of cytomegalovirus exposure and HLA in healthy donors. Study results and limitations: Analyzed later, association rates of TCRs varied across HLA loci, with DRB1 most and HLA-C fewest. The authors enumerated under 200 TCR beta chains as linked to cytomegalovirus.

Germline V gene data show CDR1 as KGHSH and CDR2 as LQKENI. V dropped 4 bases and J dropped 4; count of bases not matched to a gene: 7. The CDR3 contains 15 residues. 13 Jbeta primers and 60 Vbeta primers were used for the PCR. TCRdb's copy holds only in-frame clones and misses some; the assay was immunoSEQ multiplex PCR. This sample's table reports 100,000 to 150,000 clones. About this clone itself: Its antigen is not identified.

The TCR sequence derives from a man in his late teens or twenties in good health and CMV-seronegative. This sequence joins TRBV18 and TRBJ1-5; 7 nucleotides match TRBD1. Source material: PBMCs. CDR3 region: CASSRTQGSNQPQHF. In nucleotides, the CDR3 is TGTGCCAGCTCACGTACACAGGGGAGTAATCAGCCCCAGCATTTT.